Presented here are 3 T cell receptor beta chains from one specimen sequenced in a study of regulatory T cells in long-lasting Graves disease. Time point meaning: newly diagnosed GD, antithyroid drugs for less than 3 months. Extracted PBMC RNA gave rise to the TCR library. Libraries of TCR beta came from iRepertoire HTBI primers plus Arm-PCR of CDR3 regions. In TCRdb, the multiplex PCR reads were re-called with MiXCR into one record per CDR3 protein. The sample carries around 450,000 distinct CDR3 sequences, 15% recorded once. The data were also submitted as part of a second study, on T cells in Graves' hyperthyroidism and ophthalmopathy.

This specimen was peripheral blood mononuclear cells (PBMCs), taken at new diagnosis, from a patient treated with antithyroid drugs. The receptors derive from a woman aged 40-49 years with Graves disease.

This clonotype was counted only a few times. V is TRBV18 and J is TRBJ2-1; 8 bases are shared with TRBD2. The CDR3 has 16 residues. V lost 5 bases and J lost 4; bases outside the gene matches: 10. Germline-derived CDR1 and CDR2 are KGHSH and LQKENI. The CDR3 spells CASSAFSGNTYNEQFF. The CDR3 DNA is TGTGCCAGCTCAGCCTTTAGCGGGAACACGTACAATGAGCAGTTCTTC. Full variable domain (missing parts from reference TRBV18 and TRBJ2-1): NAGVMQNPRHLVRRRGQEARLRCSPMKGHSHVYWYRQLPEEGLKFMVYLQKENIIDESGMPKERFSAEFPKEGPSILRIQQVVRGDSAAYFCASSAFSGNTYNEQFFGPGTRLTVL.

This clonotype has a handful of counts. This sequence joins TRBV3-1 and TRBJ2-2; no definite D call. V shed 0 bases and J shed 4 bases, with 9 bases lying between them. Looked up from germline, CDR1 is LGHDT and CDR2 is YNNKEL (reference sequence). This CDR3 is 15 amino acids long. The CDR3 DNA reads TGTGCCAGCAGCCAAGACCCAAGGACCACCGGGGAGCTGTTTTTT. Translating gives CASSQDPRTTGELFF.

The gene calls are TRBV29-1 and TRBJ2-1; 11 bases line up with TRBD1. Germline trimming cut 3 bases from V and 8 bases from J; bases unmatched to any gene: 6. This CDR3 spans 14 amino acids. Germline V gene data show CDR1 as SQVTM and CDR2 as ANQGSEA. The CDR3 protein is CSVEGQGVADEQFF. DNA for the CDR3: TGCAGCGTTGAGGGACAGGGGGTGGCGGATGAGCAGTTCTTC.